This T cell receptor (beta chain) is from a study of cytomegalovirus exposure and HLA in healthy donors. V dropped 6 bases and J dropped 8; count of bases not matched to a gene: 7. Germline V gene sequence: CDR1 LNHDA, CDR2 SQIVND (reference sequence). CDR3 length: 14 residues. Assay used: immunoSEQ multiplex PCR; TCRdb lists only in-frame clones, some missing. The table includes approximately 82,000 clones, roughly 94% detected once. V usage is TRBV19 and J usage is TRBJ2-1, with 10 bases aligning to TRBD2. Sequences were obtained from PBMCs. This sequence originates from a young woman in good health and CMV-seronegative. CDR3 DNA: TGTGCCAGTAGACCAATAGCGGGGGGATATGAGCAGTTCTTC. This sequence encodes CASRPIAGGYEQFF.